The 27 T cell receptor beta chains reported below all come from one sample, sequenced in a study of vaccination and CD4 T cells after COVID-19 (dated by TCRdb to the early 2020s). No antigen is known for these receptors. Libraries were made using PCR. The sample was run on an Illumina iSeq 100. TCR sequencing of DNA from cultured CD4+ T cells used the Oncomine TCR Beta short-read assay at the Johns Hopkins FTIC core. TCRdb applied fastp at Q25 and MiXCR to the public reads, then kept only in-frame beta chains. For every CDR3 protein sequence, its rows merge into one entry that carries the most common genes and DNA. In all, the sample holds approximately 11,000 distinct CDR3 sequences, and around 77% of those were seen once. The top ten clonotypes cover roughly 18% of the sample. Reading the label with the study, this specimen's treatment or condition is: roughly nine-day PBMC culture with coronavirus spike peptide pools or control peptides (ViraFEST assay).

Sequenced input: CD4+ T cells from blood, cultured in vitro. Receptors were obtained from a human donor who had recovered from COVID-19.

The chain couples TRBV6-1 to TRBJ2-4; TRBD1 might be the D (6 bases). Trimming removed 5 bases from V and 3 bases from J, with 17 bases in between. CDR1 is MNHNS and CDR2 is SASEGT in the germline V gene. The CDR3 runs 16 residues. This CDR3 is CASSTITGIGKNIQYF. The CDR3 DNA follows: TGTGCCAGCAGTACGATCACAGGGATAGGCAAAAACATTCAGTACTTC.

This chain joins TRBV28 and TRBJ2-1, with 9 bases identical to TRBD2. Per germline, CDR1 MDHEN and CDR2 SYDVKM. The CDR3 spans 17 residues. V lost 7 bases and J lost 5; bases outside the gene matches: 15. The CDR3 sequence is CASTTWGVAGVNNEQFF. In DNA form, the CDR3 reads TGTGCCAGCACCACTTGGGGGGTAGCGGGAGTCAACAATGAGCAGTTCTTC.

The rearrangement links TRBV6-2 or TRBV6-3 to TRBJ1-2; a weak D match, TRBD1 (6 bases). The V end lost 3 bases, the J end lost 2 bases, and 25 bases lay between the germline ends. The CDR3 length is 19 residues. Germline V CDR1 and CDR2: MNHEY, SVGEGT. The chain's CDR3 is CASSYMVLRGKNLNYGYTF. The CDR3, as DNA: TGTGCCAGCAGTTATATGGTGCTTAGGGGGAAAAACCTCAACTATGGCTACACCTTC.

The rearrangement joins TRBV20-1 to TRBJ1-5, with D uncertain. The V gene's germline CDR1 is DFQATT and CDR2 SNEGSKA (reference sequence). The CDR3 is 17 amino acids. V dropped 2 bases and J dropped 2 bases, with 19 bases sitting between them. DNA for the CDR3: TGCAGTGCTAGACCACTAAAAATGGCCGGTGGCAATCAGCCCCAGCATTTT. The encoded protein is CSARPLKMAGGNQPQHF.

V is TRBV7-2 and J is TRBJ2-3; D is possibly TRBD2 (6 bases). Trimming stripped 1 base from V and 6 bases from J, with 14 bases between. Germline V gene sequence: CDR1 SGHTA, CDR2 FQGNSA. The CDR3 is made up of 15 amino acids. CDR3 sequence: CASSLGGSGGDTQYF. The CDR3 bases are TGTGCCAGCAGCTTAGGGGGAAGTGGGGGGGATACGCAGTATTTT.

This clonotype showed up just a few times. The chain recombines TRBV27 with TRBJ2-5; unclear D gene. Deletions cut 6 bases from V and 4 bases from J, with 27 bases between. CDR1 MNHEY and CDR2 SMNVEV come from the germline V gene (reference sequence). This CDR3 comprises 18 residues. In DNA form, the CDR3 reads TGTGCCAGCAGAAGGATCTATTCCCCACATTCTTCGGGAGAGACCCAGTACTTC. Its protein is CASRRIYSPHSSGETQYF.

The J gene is TRBJ1-2, the V gene TRBV6-1; TRBD1 is a possible D gene (6 bases). CDR1 and CDR2 (germline): MNHNS, SASEGT. V gave up 10 bases and J gave up 3 bases, with 18 bases separating them. The CDR3 totals 14 residues. CDR3 loop: CAITEQGPHYGYTF. The CDR3 DNA reads TGTGCCATCACGGAACAGGGCCCACACTATGGCTACACCTTC.

The V call is TRBV27, the J call TRBJ2-5; tentatively, D is TRBD2 (5 bases). The V end was cut by 6 bases, the J end by 5 bases, with 22 bases between. CDR3 length: 16 amino acids. Germline V gene sequence: CDR1 MNHEY, CDR2 SMNVEV (reference sequence). CDR3 protein: CASSRWKRKGEETQYF. The CDR3 DNA is TGTGCCAGCAGCCGGTGGAAGAGGAAGGGAGAGGAGACCCAGTACTTC.

This clonotype was observed once. This rearrangement joins TRBV2 to TRBJ1-5, with 7 bases that match TRBD1. CDR3 size: 15 residues. The trim removed 8 bases at V and 3 bases at J, leaving 10 bases unmatched. Germline CDR1 and CDR2: SNHLY and FYNNEI. The CDR3 coding sequence is TGTGCCAGCGGATTGAGGACAGGCACCAATCAGCCCCAGCATTTT. This sequence encodes CASGLRTGTNQPQHF.

The sample holds a few counts of this clonotype. In DNA, the CDR3 is TGCGCCAGCAGCTTGGGGTTTTTTGTCGGACAGCAAGAGACCCAGTACTTC. Protein sequence: CASSLGFFVGQQETQYF. The chain joins TRBV5-1 to TRBJ2-5; D is perhaps TRBD1 (6 bases). The length of the CDR3 is 17 residues. V dropped 0 bases and J dropped 2 bases, with 17 bases sitting between them. Germline assignment: CDR1 SGHRS and CDR2 YFSETQ.

The J gene is TRBJ2-7, the V gene TRBV6-1, with a tentative D call TRBD1 (5 bases). Trimming left V 6 bases short and J 1 base short, with 16 bases between. The CDR3 sequence is 15 residues long. The germline gives CDR1 MNHNS, CDR2 SASEGT. The CDR3 region is CASRPDSGVSYEQYF. In nucleotides, the CDR3 is TGTGCCAGCAGGCCTGACAGTGGGGTTTCCTACGAGCAGTACTTC.

The chain uses TRBV7-2 and TRBJ2-7; D may be TRBD2 (7 bases). Trimming removed 4 bases at V and 3 bases at J, with 16 bases between. The CDR3 runs 15 residues. Germline V gene lookup returns CDR1 SGHTA and CDR2 FQGNSA. CDR3 DNA: TGTGCCAGCAGCTGGGGGCGGGGGCCAATCTACGAGCAGTACTTC. Amino acids: CASSWGRGPIYEQYF. Drawing the rest from reference TRBV7-2 and TRBJ2-7, the complete variable domain is GAGVSQSPSNKVTEKGKDVELRCDPISGHTALYWYRQSLGQGLEFLIYFQGNSAPDKSGLPSDRFSAERTGGSVSTLTIQRTQQEDSAVYLCASSWGRGPIYEQYFGPGTRLTVT.

The chain recombines TRBV5-4 with TRBJ1-5; no firm D call. This CDR3 has 15 residues. CDR1 is SGHNT and CDR2 is YYREEE in the germline V gene (reference sequence). V was cut by 0 bases and J by 3 bases, with 10 bases left in between. The CDR3 loop reads CASSLDGQNNQPQHF. The CDR3, as DNA: TGTGCCAGCAGCTTGGACGGGCAGAACAATCAGCCCCAGCATTTT. Full variable domain (rest looked up from reference TRBV5-4 and TRBJ1-5): ETGVTQSPTHLIKTRGQQVTLRCSSQSGHNTVSWYQQALGQGPQFIFQYYREEENGRGNFPPRFSGLQFPNYSSELNVNALELDDSALYLCASSLDGQNNQPQHFGDGTRLSIL.

The count of this clonotype is one. The genes are TRBV29-1 and TRBJ1-2; 11 bases are shared with TRBD1. CDR3 length equals 15 residues. V lost 1 base and J lost 7; bases outside the gene matches: 8. From germline, CDR1 is SQVTM and CDR2 ANQGSEA. CDR3 protein: CSVEGSRGQGGGYTF. The CDR3 nucleotides are TGCAGCGTTGAAGGGTCTCGGGGACAGGGGGGTGGCTACACCTTC.

V usage is TRBV6-1 and J usage is TRBJ2-2; unclear D gene. The CDR3 is made up of 11 amino acids. Per germline, CDR1 MNHNS and CDR2 SASEGT. V lost 7 bases and J lost 8, with 8 bases in between. The CDR3 protein is CASTNRGELFF. The DNA of the CDR3 is TGTGCCAGCACCAACCGGGGGGAGCTGTTTTTT.

There are a few counts of this clonotype. This sequence joins TRBV20-1 and TRBJ1-2, with 12 nucleotides matching TRBD1. V trimming: 6 bases; J trimming: 0 bases; junction bases outside the gene matches: 11. Per the germline V gene, CDR1 is DFQATT and CDR2 is SNEGSKA (reference sequence). This CDR3 is built from 17 residues. The CDR3 region has the DNA TGCAGTGCCTCCTCCCGGGACAGGGGGCCAGCTAACTATGGCTACACCTTC. Translated: CSASSRDRGPANYGYTF.

The chain carries TRBV27 and TRBJ2-4; D remains unclear. This CDR3 comprises 12 residues. Germline CDR1 reads MNHEY; CDR2 reads SMNVEV (reference sequence). The V end was cut by 4 bases, the J end by 8 bases, with 9 bases between. The CDR3 coding sequence is TGTGCCAGCAGTTCAACTTGGGACATTCAGTACTTC. Its protein product is CASSSTWDIQYF.

This chain connects TRBV20-1 to TRBJ1-3, with no clear D. Germline V gives CDR1 DFQATT, CDR2 SNEGSKA (reference sequence). The CDR3 covers 14 residues. With 3 bases removed from V and 0 bases from J, the gap between germline ends came to 9 bases. The CDR3 sequence: CSARVESSGNTIYF. The DNA of the CDR3 is TGCAGTGCTAGGGTGGAGTCCTCTGGAAACACCATATATTTT.

The chain has TRBV10-3 and TRBJ2-5, with 8 positions matching TRBD2. The trim removed 4 bases at V and 4 bases at J, leaving 5 bases unmatched. This CDR3 comprises 14 residues. Per germline, CDR1 ENHRY and CDR2 SYGVKD. The CDR3 nucleotides read TGTGCCATCAGTGGGCTAGCGGGCCCAGAGACCCAGTACTTC. Its protein is CAISGLAGPETQYF.

This chain links TRBV24-1 with TRBJ2-6, with a possible D match to TRBD1 (6 bases). Between the trimmed V and J ends, which lost 3 bases and 1 base, there was a span of 9 bases. Germline V gives CDR1 KGHDR, CDR2 SFDVKD. The CDR3 length is 16 residues. CDR3 loop: CATSDPGTSGANVLTF. Written as DNA, the CDR3 is TGTGCCACCAGTGATCCTGGGACATCTGGGGCCAACGTCCTGACTTTC.

V and J are TRBV7-9 and TRBJ1-5; D unclear. V lost 6 bases and J 5 bases, leaving 14 bases between the germline ends. Per germline, CDR1 SEHNR and CDR2 FQNEAQ (reference sequence). The CDR3 totals 14 residues. CDR3 DNA: TGTGCCAGCAGTCCTTGGGGAGAGGATCAGCCCCAGCATTTT. Translating gives CASSPWGEDQPQHF.

The chain links TRBV19 to TRBJ2-3; tentatively, D is TRBD2 (7 bases). The CDR3 contains 17 residues. The germline gives CDR1 LNHDA, CDR2 SQIVND (reference sequence). Trimming took 0 bases from V and 4 from J, leaving 17 bases between them. The CDR3 DNA sequence: TGTGCCAGTAGTATAGAGAAGGGGGGGGTATTCCCAGATACGCAGTATTTT. This codes for CASSIEKGGVFPDTQYF.

CDR3 bases: TGTGCCAGCAGCTCTGGCGGGGGGGGCACAGATACGCAGTATTTT. Protein sequence: CASSSGGGGTDTQYF. The chain has TRBV7-2 and TRBJ2-3, with 9 bases lining up with TRBD2. The germline V gene has CDR1 SGHTA and CDR2 FQGNSA. This CDR3 is 15 amino acids long. J gave up 1 base and V 4 bases, and 3 bases lay outside the gene matches. The full variable domain, in which reference TRBV7-2 and TRBJ2-3 provide the parts outside the CDR3, is GAGVSQSPSNKVTEKGKDVELRCDPISGHTALYWYRQSLGQGLEFLIYFQGNSAPDKSGLPSDRFSAERTGGSVSTLTIQRTQQEDSAVYLCASSSGGGGTDTQYFGPGTRLTVL.

The chain couples TRBV7-2 to TRBJ2-7; D may match TRBD1 or TRBD2 (5 bases each). In germline, CDR1 is SGHTA, CDR2 FQGNSA. This CDR3 has 16 residues. V lost 2 bases, J lost 1 base, and 15 bases lay in between. In nucleotides, the CDR3 is TGTGCCAGCAGCTTATCCGCCCTGGGGGTGTCCTACGAGCAGTACTTC. It codes for CASSLSALGVSYEQYF.

This clonotype was counted once. This chain links TRBV24-1 with TRBJ1-2; D unclear. Looked up from germline, CDR1 is KGHDR and CDR2 is SFDVKD. Trimming shortened V by 5 bases and J by 4 bases, and 4 bases separated the two germline ends. The CDR3 contains 11 residues. This CDR3 is CATSVGYGYTF. The CDR3 coding sequence is TGTGCCACCAGTGTGGGCTATGGCTACACCTTC.

This chain uses TRBV24-1 with TRBJ2-6; TRBD1 matches at 7 bases. The CDR3 length is 16 residues. V gave up 5 bases and J gave up 0 bases; unmatched junction bases: 3. CDR1 and CDR2 (germline): KGHDR, SFDVKD. CDR3 DNA: TGTGCCACCAGTGGGGACAGACACTCTGGGGCCAACGTCCTGACTTTC. Translating gives CATSGDRHSGANVLTF.

The V call is TRBV7-8, the J call TRBJ2-2, with 10 nucleotides matching TRBD2. There are 16 residues in the CDR3. After removal of 5 bases from V and 7 bases from J, the junction contained 10 bases not matched to a gene. Germline CDR1 is SGHVS and CDR2 is FQNEAQ. The CDR3 protein is CASSPRGSGRFGELFF. The DNA for the CDR3 is TGTGCCAGCAGCCCCCGGGGTAGCGGGAGGTTCGGGGAGCTGTTTTTT. Full variable domain (rest looked up from reference TRBV7-8 and TRBJ2-2): GAGVSQSPRYKVAKRGQDVALRCDPISGHVSLFWYQQALGQGPEFLTYFQNEAQLDKSGLPSDRFFAERPEGSVSTLKIQRTQQEDSAVYLCASSPRGSGRFGELFFGEGSRLTVL.